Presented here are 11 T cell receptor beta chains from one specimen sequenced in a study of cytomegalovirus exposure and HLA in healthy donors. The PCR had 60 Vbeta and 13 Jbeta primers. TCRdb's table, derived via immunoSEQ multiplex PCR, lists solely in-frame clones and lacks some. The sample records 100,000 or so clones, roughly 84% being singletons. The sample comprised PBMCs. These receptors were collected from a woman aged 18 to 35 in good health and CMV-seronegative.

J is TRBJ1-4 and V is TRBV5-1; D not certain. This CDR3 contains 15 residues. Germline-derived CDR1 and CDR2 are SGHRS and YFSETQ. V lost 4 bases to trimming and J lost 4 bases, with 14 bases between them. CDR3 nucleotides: TGCGCCAGCAGCCTGTTCGGAGCCTTTAATGAAAAACTGTTTTTT. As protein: CASSLFGAFNEKLFF.

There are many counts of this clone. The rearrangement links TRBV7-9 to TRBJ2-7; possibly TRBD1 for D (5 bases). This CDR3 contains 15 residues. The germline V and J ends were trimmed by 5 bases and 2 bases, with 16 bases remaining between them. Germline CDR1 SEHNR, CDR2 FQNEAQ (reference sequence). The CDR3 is CASSPQAGAPYEQYF. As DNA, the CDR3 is TGTGCCAGCAGCCCCCAGGCTGGGGCCCCCTACGAGCAGTACTTC.

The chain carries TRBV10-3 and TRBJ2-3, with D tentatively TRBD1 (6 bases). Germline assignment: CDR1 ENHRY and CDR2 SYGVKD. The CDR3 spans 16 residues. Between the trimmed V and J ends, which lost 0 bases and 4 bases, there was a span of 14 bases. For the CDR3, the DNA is TGTGCCATCAGTGAGTCGGTTGGGGGCGCCGCAGATACGCAGTATTTT. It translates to CAISESVGGAADTQYF.

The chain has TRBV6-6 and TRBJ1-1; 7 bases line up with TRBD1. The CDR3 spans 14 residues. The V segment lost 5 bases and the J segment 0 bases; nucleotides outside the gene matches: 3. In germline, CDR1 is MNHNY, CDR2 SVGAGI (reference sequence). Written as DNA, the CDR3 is TGTGCCAGCAGTCCACAGGGGTTGAACACTGAAGCTTTCTTT. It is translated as CASSPQGLNTEAFF.

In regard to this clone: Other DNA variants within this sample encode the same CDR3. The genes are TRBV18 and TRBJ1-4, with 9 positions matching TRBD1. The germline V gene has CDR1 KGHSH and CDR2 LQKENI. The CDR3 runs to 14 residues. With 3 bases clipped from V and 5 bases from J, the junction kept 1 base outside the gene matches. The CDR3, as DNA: TGTGCCAGCTCACCTGGACAGGGGAATGAAAAACTGTTTTTT. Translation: CASSPGQGNEKLFF.

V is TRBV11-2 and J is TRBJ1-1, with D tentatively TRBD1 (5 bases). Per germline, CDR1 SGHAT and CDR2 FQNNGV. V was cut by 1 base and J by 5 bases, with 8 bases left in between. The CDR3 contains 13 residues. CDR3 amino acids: CASSLGGRTEAFF. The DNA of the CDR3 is TGTGCCAGCAGCTTAGGGGGCAGGACTGAAGCTTTCTTT.

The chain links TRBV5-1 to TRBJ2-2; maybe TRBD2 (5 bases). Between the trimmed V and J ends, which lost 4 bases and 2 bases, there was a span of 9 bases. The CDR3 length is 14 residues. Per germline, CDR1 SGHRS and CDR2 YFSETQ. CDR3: CASSVGINTGELFF. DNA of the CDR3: TGCGCCAGCAGCGTCGGGATCAACACCGGGGAGCTGTTTTTT.

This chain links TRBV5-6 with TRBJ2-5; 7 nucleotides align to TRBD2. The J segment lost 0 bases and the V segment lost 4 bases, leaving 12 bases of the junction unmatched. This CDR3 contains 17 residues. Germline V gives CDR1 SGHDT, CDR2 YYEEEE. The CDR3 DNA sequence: TGTGCCAGCAGCCCGACGGAGCGGGATCGGTACCAAGAGACCCAGTACTTC. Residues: CASSPTERDRYQETQYF.

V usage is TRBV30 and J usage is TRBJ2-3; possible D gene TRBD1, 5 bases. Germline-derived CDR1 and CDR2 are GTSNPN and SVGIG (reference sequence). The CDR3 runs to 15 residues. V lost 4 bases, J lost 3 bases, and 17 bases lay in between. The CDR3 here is CAWTGARVRTDTQYF. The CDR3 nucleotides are TGTGCCTGGACCGGAGCCAGGGTAAGGACAGATACGCAGTATTTT.

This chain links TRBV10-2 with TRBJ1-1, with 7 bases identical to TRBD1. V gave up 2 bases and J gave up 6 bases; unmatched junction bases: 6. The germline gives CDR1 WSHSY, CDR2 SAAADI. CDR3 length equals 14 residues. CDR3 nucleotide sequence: TGCGCCAGCAGTGAGGCAGGGGGTGGGGCTGAAGCTTTCTTT. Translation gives CASSEAGGGAEAFF.

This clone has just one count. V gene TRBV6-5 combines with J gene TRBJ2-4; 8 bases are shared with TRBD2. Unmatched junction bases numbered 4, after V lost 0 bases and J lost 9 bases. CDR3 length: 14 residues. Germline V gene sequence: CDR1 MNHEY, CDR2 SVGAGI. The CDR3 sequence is CASSYSWTSSIQYF. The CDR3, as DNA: TGTGCCAGCAGTTACTCCTGGACTAGCTCCATTCAGTACTTC.